This entry describes one T cell receptor beta chain. This sample was taken from a study of blood T cells in healthy people across ages. The authors ran a second PCR of roughly 6 to 11 cycles using a sample-barcoded 5' primer and a J-beta primer mix. In TCRdb, the 5' RACE reads were re-called with MiXCR into one record per CDR3 protein. The sample shows 1.5 million to 2 million distinct CDR3 sequences, roughly two fifths of them seen only once. The ends were cut back, 2 bases at V and 6 bases at J, with 19 bases in the middle. CDR3 length equals 17 residues. Germline V gene data show CDR1 as MNHEY and CDR2 as SVGAGI. Staff drew 8 to 10 milliliters of peripheral blood from each donor.

Source material: blood. This receptor was taken from a human donor in good health. The rearrangement joins TRBV6-5 to TRBJ2-2, with D possibly TRBD2 on 7 matching bases. The DNA of the CDR3 is TGTGCCAGCAGTTACCAGTCTGGGGGGGCAATCGCCGGGGAGCTGTTTTTT. Its protein product is CASSYQSGGAIAGELFF.